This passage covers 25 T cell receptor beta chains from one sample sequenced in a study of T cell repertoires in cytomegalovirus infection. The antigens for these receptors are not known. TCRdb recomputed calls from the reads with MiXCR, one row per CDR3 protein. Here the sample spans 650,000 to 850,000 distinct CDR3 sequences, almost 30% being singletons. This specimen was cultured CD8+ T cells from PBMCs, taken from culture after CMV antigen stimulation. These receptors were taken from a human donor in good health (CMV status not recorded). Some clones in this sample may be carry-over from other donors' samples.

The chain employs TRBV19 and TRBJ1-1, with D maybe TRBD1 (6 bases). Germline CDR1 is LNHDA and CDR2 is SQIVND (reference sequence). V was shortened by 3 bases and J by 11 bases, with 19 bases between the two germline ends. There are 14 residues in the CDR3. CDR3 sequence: CASSMSGGLLDAFF. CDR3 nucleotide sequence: TGTGCCAGTAGTATGAGTGGGGGCCTCTTAGATGCTTTCTTT.

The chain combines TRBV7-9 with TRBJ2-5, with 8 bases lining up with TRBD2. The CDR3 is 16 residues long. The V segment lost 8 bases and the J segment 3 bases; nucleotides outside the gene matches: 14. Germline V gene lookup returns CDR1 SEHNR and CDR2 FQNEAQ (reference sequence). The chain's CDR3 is CASAVDPAGVEETQYF. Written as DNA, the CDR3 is TGTGCCAGCGCCGTAGATCCAGCGGGGGTGGAAGAGACCCAGTACTTC.

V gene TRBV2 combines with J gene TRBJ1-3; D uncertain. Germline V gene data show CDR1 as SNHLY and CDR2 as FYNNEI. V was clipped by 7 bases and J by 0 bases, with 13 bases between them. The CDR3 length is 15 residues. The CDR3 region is CASIGRRISGNTIYF. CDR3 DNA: TGTGCCAGCATTGGAAGACGGATCTCTGGAAACACCATATATTTT.

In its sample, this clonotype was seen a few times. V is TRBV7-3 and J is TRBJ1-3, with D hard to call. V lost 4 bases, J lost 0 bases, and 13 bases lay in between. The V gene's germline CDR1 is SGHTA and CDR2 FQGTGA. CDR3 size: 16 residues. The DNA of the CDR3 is TGTGCCAGCAGCTCTGGACTCGAGAGCTCTGGAAACACCATATATTTT. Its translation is CASSSGLESSGNTIYF.

CDR3 protein: CASSLSVRNPYGYTF. CDR3 DNA: TGTGCCAGCAGTTTATCGGTCCGTAACCCCTATGGCTACACCTTC. V gene TRBV27 combines with J gene TRBJ1-2; no reliable D call. The CDR3 runs 15 residues. The V end lost 0 bases, the J end lost 4 bases, and 12 bases lay between the germline ends. Germline CDR1 is MNHEY and CDR2 is SMNVEV (reference sequence).

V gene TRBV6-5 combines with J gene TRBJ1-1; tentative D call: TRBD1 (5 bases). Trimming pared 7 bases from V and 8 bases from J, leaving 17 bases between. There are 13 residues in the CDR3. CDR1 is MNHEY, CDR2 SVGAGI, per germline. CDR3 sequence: CASNKGAWGEAFF. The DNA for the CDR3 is TGTGCCAGCAATAAAGGGGCCTGGGGCGAAGCTTTCTTT.

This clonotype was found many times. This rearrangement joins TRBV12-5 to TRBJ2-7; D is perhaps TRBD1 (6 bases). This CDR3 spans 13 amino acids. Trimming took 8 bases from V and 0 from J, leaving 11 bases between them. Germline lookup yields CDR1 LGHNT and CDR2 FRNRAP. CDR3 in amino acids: CASTLGHSYEQYV. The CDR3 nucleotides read TGTGCTAGTACATTGGGACACTCCTACGAGCAGTACGTC.

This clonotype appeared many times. This CDR3 reads CASSQIPGTHQNNEQFF. The CDR3 DNA reads as TGCGCCAGCAGCCAGATTCCCGGGACACACCAGAACAATGAGCAGTTCTTC. The chain uses TRBV4-1 and TRBJ2-1, with TRBD1 as a possible D gene (6 bases). This CDR3 has 17 residues. The germline V gene encodes CDR1 MGHRA and CDR2 YSYEKL. V gave up 3 bases and J gave up 5 bases, with 20 bases separating them.

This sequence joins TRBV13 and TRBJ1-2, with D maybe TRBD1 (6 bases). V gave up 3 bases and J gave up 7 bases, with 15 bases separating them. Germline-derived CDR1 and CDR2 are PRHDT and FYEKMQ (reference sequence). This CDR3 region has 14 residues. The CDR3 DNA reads TGTGCCAGCAGCTTGGCGACGGGGGGCGCTGGCTACACCTTC. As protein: CASSLATGGAGYTF.

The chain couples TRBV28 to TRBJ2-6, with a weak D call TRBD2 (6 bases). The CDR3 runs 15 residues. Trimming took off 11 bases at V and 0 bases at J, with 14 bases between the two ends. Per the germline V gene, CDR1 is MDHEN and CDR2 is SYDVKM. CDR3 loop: CAGGVWVSGANVLTF. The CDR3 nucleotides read TGTGCCGGAGGGGTCTGGGTCTCTGGGGCCAACGTCCTGACTTTC.

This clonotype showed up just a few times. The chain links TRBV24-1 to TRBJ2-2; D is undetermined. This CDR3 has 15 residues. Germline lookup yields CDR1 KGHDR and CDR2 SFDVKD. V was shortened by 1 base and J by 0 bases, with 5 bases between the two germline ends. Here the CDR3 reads CATSDFGPNTGELFF. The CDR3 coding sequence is TGTGCCACCAGTGATTTTGGGCCGAACACCGGGGAGCTGTTTTTT.

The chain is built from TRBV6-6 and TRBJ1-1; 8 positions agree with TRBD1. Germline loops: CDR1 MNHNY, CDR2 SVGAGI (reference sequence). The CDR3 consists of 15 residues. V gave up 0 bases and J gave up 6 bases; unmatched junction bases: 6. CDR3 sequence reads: CASSYSGDRGSEAFF. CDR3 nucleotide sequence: TGTGCCAGCAGTTACTCTGGAGACAGGGGTTCTGAAGCTTTCTTT.

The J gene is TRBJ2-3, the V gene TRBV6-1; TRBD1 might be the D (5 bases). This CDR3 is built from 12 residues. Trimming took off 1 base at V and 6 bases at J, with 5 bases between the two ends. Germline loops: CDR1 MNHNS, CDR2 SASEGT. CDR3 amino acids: CASSEEGDTQYF. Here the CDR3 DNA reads TGTGCCAGCAGTGAAGAGGGGGATACGCAGTATTTT.

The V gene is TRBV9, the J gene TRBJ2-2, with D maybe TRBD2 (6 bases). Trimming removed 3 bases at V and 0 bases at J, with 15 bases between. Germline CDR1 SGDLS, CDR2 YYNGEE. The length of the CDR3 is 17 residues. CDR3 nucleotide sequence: TGTGCCAGCAGCGCCCCGCTGGGGGGTTCGAACACCGGGGAGCTGTTTTTT. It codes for CASSAPLGGSNTGELFF.

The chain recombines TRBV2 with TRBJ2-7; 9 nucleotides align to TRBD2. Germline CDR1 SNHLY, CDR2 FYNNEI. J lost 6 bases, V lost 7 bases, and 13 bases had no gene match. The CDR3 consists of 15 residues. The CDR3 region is CASKIVGSGGSEQYF. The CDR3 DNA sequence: TGTGCCAGCAAAATCGTAGGTAGCGGGGGTTCCGAGCAGTACTTC.

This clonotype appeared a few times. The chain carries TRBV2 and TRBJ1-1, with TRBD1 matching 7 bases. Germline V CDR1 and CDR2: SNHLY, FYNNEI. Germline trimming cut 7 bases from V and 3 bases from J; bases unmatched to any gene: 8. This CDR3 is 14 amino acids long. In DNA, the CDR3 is TGTGCCAGCAATTCCCAGGGGGAAGACACTGAAGCTTTCTTT. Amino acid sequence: CASNSQGEDTEAFF.

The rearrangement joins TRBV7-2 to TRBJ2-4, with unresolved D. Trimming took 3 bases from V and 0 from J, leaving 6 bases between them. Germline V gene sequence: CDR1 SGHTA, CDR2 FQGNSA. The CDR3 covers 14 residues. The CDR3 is CASSLGIAKNIQYF. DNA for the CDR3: TGTGCCAGCAGCTTGGGCATAGCCAAAAACATTCAGTACTTC.

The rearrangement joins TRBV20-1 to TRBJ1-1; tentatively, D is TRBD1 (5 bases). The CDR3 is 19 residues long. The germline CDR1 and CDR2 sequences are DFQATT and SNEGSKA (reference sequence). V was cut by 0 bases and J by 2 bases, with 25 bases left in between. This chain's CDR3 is CSARDIWGVRAEINTEAFF. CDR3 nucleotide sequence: TGCAGTGCTAGAGACATCTGGGGGGTCCGGGCAGAGATTAACACTGAAGCTTTCTTT.

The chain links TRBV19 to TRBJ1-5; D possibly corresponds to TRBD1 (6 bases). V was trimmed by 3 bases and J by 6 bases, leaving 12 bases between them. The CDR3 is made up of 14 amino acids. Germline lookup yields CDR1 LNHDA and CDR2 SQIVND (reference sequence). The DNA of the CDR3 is TGTGCCAGTAGTATGGTAGGGGGGGCTCAGCCCCAGCATTTT. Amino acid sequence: CASSMVGGAQPQHF.

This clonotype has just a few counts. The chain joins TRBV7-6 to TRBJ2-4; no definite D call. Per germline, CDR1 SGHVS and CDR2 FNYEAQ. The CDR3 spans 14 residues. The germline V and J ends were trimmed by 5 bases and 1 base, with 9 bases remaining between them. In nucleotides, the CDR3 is TGTGCCAGCAGCCCCGGAAAGGCCAAAAACATTCAGTACTTC. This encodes CASSPGKAKNIQYF.

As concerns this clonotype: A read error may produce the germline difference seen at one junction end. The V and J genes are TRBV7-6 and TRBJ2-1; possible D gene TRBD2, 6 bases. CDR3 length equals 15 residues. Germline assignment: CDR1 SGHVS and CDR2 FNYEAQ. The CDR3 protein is CASSPGLSKYNEQFF. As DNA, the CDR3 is TGTGCTAGCAGCCCGGGACTCTCCAAATACAATGAGCAGTTCTTC.

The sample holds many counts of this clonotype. Here the CDR3 reads CASSLATRKGTQYF. CDR3 coding DNA: TGTGCCAGCAGCTTAGCGACTCGGAAGGGTACGCAGTATTTT. This rearrangement joins TRBV7-8 to TRBJ2-3; D not certain. Trimming removed 0 bases at V and 8 bases at J, with 12 bases between. Germline values: CDR1 SGHVS, CDR2 FQNEAQ. The CDR3 is 14 residues long.

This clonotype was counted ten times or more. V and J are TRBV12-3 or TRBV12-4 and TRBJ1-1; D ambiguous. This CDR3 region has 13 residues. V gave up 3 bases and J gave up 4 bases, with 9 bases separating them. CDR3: CASSLSVPTEAFF. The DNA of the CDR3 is TGTGCCAGCAGTTTGTCAGTACCCACTGAAGCTTTCTTT.

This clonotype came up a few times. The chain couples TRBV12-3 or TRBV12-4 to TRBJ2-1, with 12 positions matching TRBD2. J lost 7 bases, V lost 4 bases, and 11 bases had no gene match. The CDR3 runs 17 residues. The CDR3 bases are TGTGCCAGCAGTTCCCCCCTAGCGGGGGGGCCAGGTAATGAGCAGTTCTTC. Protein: CASSSPLAGGPGNEQFF.

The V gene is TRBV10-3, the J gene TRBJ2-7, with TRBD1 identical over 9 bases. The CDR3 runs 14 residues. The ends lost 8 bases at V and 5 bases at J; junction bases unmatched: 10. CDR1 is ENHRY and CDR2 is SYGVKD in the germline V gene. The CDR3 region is CAISHEDRGDEQYF. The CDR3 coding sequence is TGTGCCATCTCCCATGAGGACAGGGGCGACGAGCAGTACTTC.